By share of the sample, the clone carrying this T cell receptor beta chain is medium-sized. Its cognate antigen is unknown. This entry is derived from a study of T cells in Graves' hyperthyroidism and ophthalmopathy. Study-level results: The majority of expanded thyroid clonotypes above 0.001 also appeared in blood.

Researchers took RNA transcripts and amplified the TCR beta CDR3 regions from them. A first-round RT-PCR of the TCR CDR3 used the HTBI primer set. TCRdb redid the calling of the multiplex PCR reads with MiXCR, one entry per CDR3 protein. Of some 490,000 distinct CDR3 sequences listed, about 22% are singletons. The CDR3 has 12 amino acids. Germline values: CDR1 SGHTA, CDR2 FQGNSA. Trimming shortened V by 2 bases and J by 3 bases, and 5 bases separated the two germline ends. This sample holds PBMCs from roughly 10 ml fresh peripheral blood. The sequence was collected from a woman in her seventies with Graves' ophthalmopathy. Source material: blood. The V gene is TRBV7-2, the J gene TRBJ2-7; D remains unclear. The CDR3 loop reads CASSLNDYEQYF. Here the CDR3 DNA reads TGTGCCAGCAGCTTAAACGACTACGAGCAGTACTTC.